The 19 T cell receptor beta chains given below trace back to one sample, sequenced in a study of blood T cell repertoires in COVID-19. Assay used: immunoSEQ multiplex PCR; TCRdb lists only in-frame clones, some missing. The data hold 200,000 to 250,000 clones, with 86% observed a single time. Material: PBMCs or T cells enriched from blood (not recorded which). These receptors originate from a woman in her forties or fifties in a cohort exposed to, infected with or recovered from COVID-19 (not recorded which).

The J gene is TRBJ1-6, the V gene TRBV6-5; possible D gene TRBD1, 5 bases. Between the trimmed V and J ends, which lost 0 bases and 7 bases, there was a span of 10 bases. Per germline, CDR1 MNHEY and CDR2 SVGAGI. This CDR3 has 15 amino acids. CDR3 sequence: CASSYSSRANSPLHF. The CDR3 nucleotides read TGTGCCAGCAGTTACTCCTCCAGGGCCAATTCACCCCTCCACTTT.

The CDR3 sequence: CASSLMGQGIYEQYF. The DNA of the CDR3 is TGTGCCAGCAGTTTAATGGGACAGGGTATCTACGAGCAGTACTTC. J is TRBJ2-7 and V is TRBV28, with TRBD1 matching 9 bases. The germline V gene encodes CDR1 MDHEN and CDR2 SYDVKM. Trimming cost V 2 bases and J 3 bases; bases outside gene matches: 5. This CDR3 is 15 amino acids long.

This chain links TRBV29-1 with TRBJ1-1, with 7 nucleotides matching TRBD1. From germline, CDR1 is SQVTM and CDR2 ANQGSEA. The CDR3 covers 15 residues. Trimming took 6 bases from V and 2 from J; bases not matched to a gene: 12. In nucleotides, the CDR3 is TGCAGCGTCCGGAGCAGGGGGTTGGGAAACACTGAAGCTTTCTTT. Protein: CSVRSRGLGNTEAFF.

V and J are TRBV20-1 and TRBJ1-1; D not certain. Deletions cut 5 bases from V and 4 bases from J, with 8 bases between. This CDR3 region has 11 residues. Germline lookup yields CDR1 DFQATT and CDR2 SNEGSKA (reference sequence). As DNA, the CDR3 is TGCAGTGCTCACTCTAGCACTGAAGCTTTCTTT. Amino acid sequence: CSAHSSTEAFF.

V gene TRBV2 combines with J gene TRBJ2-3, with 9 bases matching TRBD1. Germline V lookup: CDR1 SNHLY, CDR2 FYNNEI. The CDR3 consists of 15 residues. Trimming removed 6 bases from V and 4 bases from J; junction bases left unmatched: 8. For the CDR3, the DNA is TGTGCCAGCAGCCCGGGACAGGGTGTCCCAGATACGCAGTATTTT. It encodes CASSPGQGVPDTQYF.

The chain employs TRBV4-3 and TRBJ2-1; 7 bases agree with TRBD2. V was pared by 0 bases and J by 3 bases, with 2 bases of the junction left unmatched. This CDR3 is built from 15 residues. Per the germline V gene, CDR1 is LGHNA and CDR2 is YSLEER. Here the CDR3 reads CASSQDRTSYNEQFF. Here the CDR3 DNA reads TGCGCCAGCAGCCAAGATAGGACTAGCTACAATGAGCAGTTCTTC.

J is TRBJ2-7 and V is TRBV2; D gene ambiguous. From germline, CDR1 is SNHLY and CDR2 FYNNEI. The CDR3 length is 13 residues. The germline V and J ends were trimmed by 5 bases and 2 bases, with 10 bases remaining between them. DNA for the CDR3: TGTGCCAGCAGTAATCAGGCGACCTACGAGCAGTACTTC. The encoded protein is CASSNQATYEQYF.

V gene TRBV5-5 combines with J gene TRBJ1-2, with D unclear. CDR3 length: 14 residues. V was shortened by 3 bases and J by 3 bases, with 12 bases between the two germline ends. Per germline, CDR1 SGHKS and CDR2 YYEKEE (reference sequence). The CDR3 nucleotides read TGTGCCAGCAGCTCTACTCTCTTCCACTATGGCTACACCTTC. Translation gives CASSSTLFHYGYTF.

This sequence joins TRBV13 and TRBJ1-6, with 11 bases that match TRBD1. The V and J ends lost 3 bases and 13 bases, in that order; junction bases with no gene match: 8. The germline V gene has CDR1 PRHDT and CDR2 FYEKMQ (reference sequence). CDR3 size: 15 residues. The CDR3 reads CASSFGGDRGMPLHF. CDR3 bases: TGTGCCAGCAGCTTCGGGGGGGACAGGGGGATGCCCCTCCACTTT.

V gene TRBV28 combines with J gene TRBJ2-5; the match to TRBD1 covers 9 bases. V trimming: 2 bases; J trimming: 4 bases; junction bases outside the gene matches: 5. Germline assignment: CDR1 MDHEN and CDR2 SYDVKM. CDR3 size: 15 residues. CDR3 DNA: TGTGCCAGCAGTTTACAACAGGGGGCGGGAGAGACCCAGTACTTC. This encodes CASSLQQGAGETQYF.

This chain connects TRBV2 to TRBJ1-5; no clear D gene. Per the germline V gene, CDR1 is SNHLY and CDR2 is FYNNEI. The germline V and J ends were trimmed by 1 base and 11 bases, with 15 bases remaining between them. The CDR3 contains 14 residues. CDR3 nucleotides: TGTGCCAGCAGTGAAGATGGGCGGGCTCGGGCCCAGCATTTT. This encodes CASSEDGRARAQHF.

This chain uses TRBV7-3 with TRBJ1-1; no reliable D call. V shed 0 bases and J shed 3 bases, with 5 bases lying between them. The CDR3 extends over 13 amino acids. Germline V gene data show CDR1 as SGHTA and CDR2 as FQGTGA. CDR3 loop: CASSLTRDTEAFF. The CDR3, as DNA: TGTGCCAGCAGCTTAACGCGGGACACTGAAGCTTTCTTT.

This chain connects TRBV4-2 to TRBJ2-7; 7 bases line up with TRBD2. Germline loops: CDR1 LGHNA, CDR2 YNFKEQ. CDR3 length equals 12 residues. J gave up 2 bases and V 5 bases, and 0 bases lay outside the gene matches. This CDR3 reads CASSGGAYEQYF. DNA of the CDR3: TGTGCCAGCAGCGGGGGGGCCTACGAGCAGTACTTC.

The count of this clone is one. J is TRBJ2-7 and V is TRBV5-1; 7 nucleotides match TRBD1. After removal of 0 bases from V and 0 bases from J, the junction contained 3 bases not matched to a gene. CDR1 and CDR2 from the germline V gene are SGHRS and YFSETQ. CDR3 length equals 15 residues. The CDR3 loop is CASSLDAGGSYEQYF. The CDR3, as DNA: TGCGCCAGCAGCTTGGATGCAGGGGGCTCCTACGAGCAGTACTTC.

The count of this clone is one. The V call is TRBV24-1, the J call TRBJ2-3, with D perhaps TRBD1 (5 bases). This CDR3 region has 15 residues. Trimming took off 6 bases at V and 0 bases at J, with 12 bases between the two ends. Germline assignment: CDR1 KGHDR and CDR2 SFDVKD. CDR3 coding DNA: TGTGCCACCAGTCCGACAGCCTCTAGCACAGATACGCAGTATTTT. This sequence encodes CATSPTASSTDTQYF.

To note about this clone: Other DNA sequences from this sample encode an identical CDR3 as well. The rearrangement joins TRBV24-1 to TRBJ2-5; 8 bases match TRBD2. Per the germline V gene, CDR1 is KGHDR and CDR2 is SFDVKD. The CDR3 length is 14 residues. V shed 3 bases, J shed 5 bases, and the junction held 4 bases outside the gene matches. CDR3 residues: CATSDGLAGETQYF. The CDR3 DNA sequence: TGTGCCACCAGTGATGGACTAGCTGGCGAGACCCAGTACTTC.

CDR3 bases: TGCGCCAGCAGCTTAGGTGGGCGAGCGGGGGCCCGTCCACGCACAGATACGCAGTATTTT. Residues: CASSLGGRAGARPRTDTQYF. The chain recombines TRBV5-1 with TRBJ2-3, with TRBD2 identical over 8 bases. Germline CDR1 and CDR2: SGHRS and YFSETQ. V dropped 2 bases and J dropped 1; count of bases not matched to a gene: 18. This CDR3 is 20 amino acids long.

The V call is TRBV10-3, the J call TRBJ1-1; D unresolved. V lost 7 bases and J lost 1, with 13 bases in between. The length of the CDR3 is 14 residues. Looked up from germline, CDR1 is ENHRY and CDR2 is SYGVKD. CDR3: CAITDSPGNTEAFF. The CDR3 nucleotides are TGTGCCATCACCGACTCCCCGGGGAACACTGAAGCTTTCTTT.

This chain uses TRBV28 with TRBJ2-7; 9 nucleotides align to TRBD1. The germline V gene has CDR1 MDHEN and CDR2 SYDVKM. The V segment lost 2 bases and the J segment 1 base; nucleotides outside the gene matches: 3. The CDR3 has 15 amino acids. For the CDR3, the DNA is TGTGCCAGCAGTTTAGGAGGGACAGGGTCCTACGAGCAGTACTTC. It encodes CASSLGGTGSYEQYF. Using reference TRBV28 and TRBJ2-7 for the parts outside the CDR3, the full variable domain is DVKVTQSSRYLVKRTGEKVFLECVQDMDHENMFWYRQDPGLGLRLIYFSYDVKMKEKGDIPEGYSVSREKKERFSLILESASTNQTSMYLCASSLGGTGSYEQYFGPGTRLTVT.